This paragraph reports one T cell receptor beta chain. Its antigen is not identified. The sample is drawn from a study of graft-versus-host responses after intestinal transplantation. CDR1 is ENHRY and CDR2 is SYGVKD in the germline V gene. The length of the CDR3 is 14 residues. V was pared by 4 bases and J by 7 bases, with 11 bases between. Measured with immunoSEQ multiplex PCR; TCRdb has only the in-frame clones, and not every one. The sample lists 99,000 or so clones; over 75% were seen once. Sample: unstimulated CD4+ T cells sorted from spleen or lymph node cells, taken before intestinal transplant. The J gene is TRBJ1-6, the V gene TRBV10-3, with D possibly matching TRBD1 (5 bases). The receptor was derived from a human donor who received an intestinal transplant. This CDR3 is CAISGGRVNSPLHF. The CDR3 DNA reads TGTGCCATCAGTGGGGGCAGGGTCAATTCACCCCTCCACTTT.